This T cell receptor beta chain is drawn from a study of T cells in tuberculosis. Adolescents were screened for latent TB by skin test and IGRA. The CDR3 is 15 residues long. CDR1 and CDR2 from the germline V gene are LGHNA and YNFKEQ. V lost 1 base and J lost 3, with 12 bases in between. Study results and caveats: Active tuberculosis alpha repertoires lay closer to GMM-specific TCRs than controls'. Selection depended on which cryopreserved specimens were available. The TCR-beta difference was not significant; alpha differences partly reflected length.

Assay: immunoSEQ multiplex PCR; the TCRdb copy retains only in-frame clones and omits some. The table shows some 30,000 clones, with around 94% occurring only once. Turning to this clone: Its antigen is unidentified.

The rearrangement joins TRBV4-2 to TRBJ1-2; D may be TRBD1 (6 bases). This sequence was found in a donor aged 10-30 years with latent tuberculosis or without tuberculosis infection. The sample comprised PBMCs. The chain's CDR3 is CASSQGTALDYGYTF. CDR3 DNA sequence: TGTGCCAGCAGCCAAGGGACAGCCCTTGACTATGGCTACACCTTC.